This T cell receptor beta chain derives from a study of shared clonotypes between healthy human individuals. Naive CD8 populations comprised CD45RO-negative cells positively selected for CCR7, excluding terminally differentiated effector memory CD45RA+ cells. As handled by the study authors: Sequence data from immunoSEQ were junction-only and lacked quality scores; consequently, filtering differed. The table came from immunoSEQ multiplex PCR; TCRdb's copy has only in-frame clones and leaves some out. V, J and clone size reflect that table, while D and trimming were determined from the DNA. The repertoire holds about 1,900,000 clones, with 85% to 95% as singletons. This CDR3 contains 12 residues. Germline CDR1 and CDR2: SGHDT and YYEEEE. V lost 0 bases, J lost 10 bases, and 9 bases lay in between.

Sequences were obtained from naive CD8+ T cells sorted from blood. The clonotype comes from a man aged 18-30 years in good health. The chain links TRBV5-6 to TRBJ2-3, with a possible D match to TRBD2 (5 bases). The CDR3 region is CASSLGSGAQYF. CDR3 DNA sequence: TGTGCCAGCAGCTTGGGATCCGGGGCGCAGTATTTT.